The 25 T cell receptor beta chains in this list originate from one sample, sequenced in a study of shared clonotypes between healthy human individuals. Sequenced by immunoSEQ multiplex PCR; TCRdb stores in-frame clones only, minus some. The sample has 2 million to 2.5 million clones; around 95% are singletons. The sequenced material came from naive CD4+ T cells sorted from blood. Subset here: CD45RA+ positively selected. Receptors originate from a man younger than 30 in good health.

This sequence joins TRBV5-1 and TRBJ1-2, with D perhaps TRBD1 (5 bases). CDR3 size: 15 residues. V was cut by 0 bases and J by 8 bases, with 17 bases left in between. CDR1 is SGHRS and CDR2 is YFSETQ in the germline V gene. The CDR3 region is CASSLVLVGVLGYTF. The CDR3, as DNA: TGCGCCAGCAGCTTGGTCCTCGTAGGGGTTCTCGGCTACACCTTC.

The gene calls are TRBV6-5 and TRBJ1-5; D ambiguous. CDR1 and CDR2 from the germline V gene are MNHEY and SVGAGI. V was trimmed by 0 bases and J by 2 bases, leaving 8 bases between them. CDR3 size: 15 residues. In nucleotides, the CDR3 is TGTGCCAGCAGTTACTCCCAATGGGGCAATCAGCCCCAGCATTTT. This gives the protein CASSYSQWGNQPQHF.

The chain has TRBV7-9 and TRBJ2-5, with a tentative D call TRBD2 (5 bases). Germline CDR1 reads SEHNR; CDR2 reads FQNEAQ (reference sequence). This CDR3 is built from 12 residues. V lost 1 base and J 9 bases, leaving 9 bases between the germline ends. This CDR3 reads CASSLVAGAQYF. CDR3 in DNA: TGTGCCAGCAGCTTAGTCGCCGGGGCCCAGTACTTC. Full variable domain (outside the CDR3, taken from reference TRBV7-9 and TRBJ2-5): DTGVSQNPRHKITKRGQNVTFRCDPISEHNRLYWYRQTLGQGPEFLTYFQNEAQLEKSRLLSDRFSAERPKGSFSTLEIQRTEQGDSAMYLCASSLVAGAQYFGPGTRLLVL.

The chain links TRBV7-8 to TRBJ1-1; tentative D call: TRBD1 (5 bases). The V and J ends lost 5 bases and 4 bases respectively, with 14 bases between them. Germline assignment: CDR1 SGHVS and CDR2 FQNEAQ. The CDR3 loop spans 14 amino acids. The DNA for the CDR3 is TGTGCCAGCAGCCCAAATGGGACTCCCACTGAAGCTTTCTTT. This encodes CASSPNGTPTEAFF.

This rearrangement joins TRBV2 to TRBJ2-5, with TRBD1 matching 7 bases. Germline loops: CDR1 SNHLY, CDR2 FYNNEI. The J segment lost 4 bases and the V segment lost 4 bases, leaving 6 bases of the junction unmatched. The CDR3 is 14 residues long. CDR3 sequence (DNA): TGTGCCAGCAGTGTTAGGGGGCTTGGAGAGACCCAGTACTTC. This encodes CASSVRGLGETQYF.

The chain employs TRBV6-5 and TRBJ1-2, with D tentatively TRBD1 (6 bases). Trimming shortened V by 0 bases and J by 5 bases, and 16 bases separated the two germline ends. The CDR3 totals 16 residues. CDR1 and CDR2 from the germline V gene are MNHEY and SVGAGI. CDR3 bases: TGTGCCAGCAGTTACTCGAGCAGGGGTCTTGAATATGGCTACACCTTC. Amino acid sequence: CASSYSSRGLEYGYTF.

The rearrangement links TRBV25-1 to TRBJ2-3; possibly TRBD1 or TRBD2 for D (5 bases each). The length of the CDR3 is 14 residues. V shed 5 bases and J shed 1 base, with 10 bases lying between them. Per the germline V gene, CDR1 is MGHDK and CDR2 is SYGVNS. The CDR3 bases are TGTGCCAGCAGTCGGCAGGGAGGCACAGATACGCAGTATTTT. Translating gives CASSRQGGTDTQYF.

This clone came up once. The junction differs from germline at one of its ends, possibly a read error. The chain couples TRBV10-3 to TRBJ2-7; TRBD1 matches 8 bases. Per the germline V gene, CDR1 is ENHRY and CDR2 is SYGVKD. CDR3 size: 15 residues. The CDR3 loop reads CAISDGTGGSFEQYF. The DNA for the CDR3 is TGTGCCATCAGTGACGGGACAGGAGGGTCCTTCGAGCAGTACTTC.

This clone came up once. The rearrangement joins TRBV6-1 to TRBJ1-5, with 9 positions matching TRBD1. The germline V gene has CDR1 MNHNS and CDR2 SASEGT. CDR3 size: 14 residues. V gave up 4 bases and J gave up 6 bases; unmatched junction bases: 4. Here the CDR3 DNA reads TGTGCCAGCAGTGCCAGGGACAGGGCTCAGCCCCAGCATTTT. Protein product: CASSARDRAQPQHF.

The count of this clone is one. This chain links TRBV9 with TRBJ2-5, with D possibly matching TRBD1 (6 bases). The length of the CDR3 is 14 residues. The germline gives CDR1 SGDLS, CDR2 YYNGEE. V dropped 1 base and J dropped 13 bases, with 20 bases sitting between them. CDR3 in amino acids: CASSVTPETGGMYF. The CDR3 DNA is TGTGCCAGCAGCGTAACCCCGGAGACAGGAGGAATGTACTTC.

The rearrangement links TRBV30 to TRBJ2-1; D is undetermined. V lost 4 bases to trimming and J lost 9 bases, with 16 bases between them. There are 13 residues in the CDR3. CDR1 is GTSNPN and CDR2 is SVGIG in the germline V gene (reference sequence). CDR3 sequence: CAWNLDLGVEQFF. The CDR3 DNA is TGTGCCTGGAACCTTGACCTAGGCGTTGAGCAGTTCTTC.

In this sample, this clone turned up once. The V and J genes are TRBV2 and TRBJ1-1; D ambiguous. The V end lost 3 bases, the J end lost 0 bases, and 11 bases lay between the germline ends. In germline, CDR1 is SNHLY, CDR2 FYNNEI. This CDR3 comprises 15 residues. The CDR3 DNA reads as TGTGCCAGCAGTGAGGGAATTCCTATGAACACTGAAGCTTTCTTT. This codes for CASSEGIPMNTEAFF.

The chain has TRBV6-5 and TRBJ2-1; TRBD2 agrees at 12 bases. The V and J ends lost 5 bases and 2 bases, in that order; junction bases with no gene match: 1. The CDR3 is 15 residues long. Germline V gene sequence: CDR1 MNHEY, CDR2 SVGAGI. The CDR3 region is CASSTSGGTYNEQFF. In DNA, the CDR3 is TGTGCCAGCAGTACTAGCGGGGGGACCTACAATGAGCAGTTCTTC.

The chain joins TRBV7-9 to TRBJ1-1; D unresolved. CDR1 and CDR2 (germline): SEHNR, FQNEAQ (reference sequence). The CDR3 loop spans 13 amino acids. The ends were cut back, 1 base at V and 8 bases at J, with 11 bases in the middle. CDR3 region: CASSLDLEGEAFF. The CDR3 nucleotides are TGTGCCAGCAGCTTAGATTTGGAAGGAGAAGCTTTCTTT.

The chain is built from TRBV2 and TRBJ2-3, with D uncertain. In germline, CDR1 is SNHLY, CDR2 FYNNEI. The CDR3 is 15 amino acids. Trimming stripped 5 bases from V and 5 bases from J, with 17 bases between. The CDR3 protein is CASSRDEEFRDTQYF. DNA of the CDR3: TGTGCCAGCAGTCGCGACGAGGAGTTTAGAGATACGCAGTATTTT.

This chain joins TRBV5-1 and TRBJ1-1, with D perhaps TRBD1 (5 bases). The V end lost 4 bases, the J end lost 2 bases, and 9 bases lay between the germline ends. Per the germline V gene, CDR1 is SGHRS and CDR2 is YFSETQ. CDR3 length: 13 amino acids. In nucleotides, the CDR3 is TGCGCCAGCAGCAAAGACAGTAACACTGAAGCTTTCTTT. Amino acids: CASSKDSNTEAFF.

V usage is TRBV18 and J usage is TRBJ2-7, with D possibly being TRBD2 (7 bases). The V gene lost 3 bases and the J gene lost 8 bases, with 8 bases spanning the gap. CDR3 length: 11 amino acids. Germline lookup yields CDR1 KGHSH and CDR2 LQKENI. The DNA for the CDR3 is TGTGCCAGCTCACCCGGGGGGCAGCAGTACTTC. It is translated as CASSPGGQQYF.

The chain is built from TRBV6-5 and TRBJ2-7; the D gene could be TRBD1 or TRBD2 (5 bases each). Germline V gene sequence: CDR1 MNHEY, CDR2 SVGAGI. Trimming removed 5 bases from V and 0 bases from J, with 8 bases in between. The CDR3 has 13 residues. Here the CDR3 reads CASSRGDSYEQYF. DNA of the CDR3: TGTGCCAGCAGTCGAGGGGACTCCTACGAGCAGTACTTC.

The chain links TRBV30 to TRBJ1-5, with D maybe TRBD1 (6 bases). CDR1 GTSNPN and CDR2 SVGIG come from the germline V gene (reference sequence). V lost 3 bases to trimming and J lost 9 bases, with 12 bases between them. This CDR3 has 12 amino acids. CDR3 region: CAWSQGGGPQHF. Here the CDR3 DNA reads TGTGCCTGGAGCCAAGGGGGTGGGCCCCAGCATTTT.

The CDR3 loop reads CASSLGLTSTDTQYF. As DNA, the CDR3 is TGCGCCAGCAGCTTGGGACTAACAAGCACAGATACGCAGTATTTT. The V gene is TRBV5-1, the J gene TRBJ2-3; tentatively, D is TRBD2 (5 bases). V shed 0 bases and J shed 0 bases, with 8 bases lying between them. The CDR3 runs to 15 residues. Germline CDR1 and CDR2: SGHRS and YFSETQ.

The CDR3 protein is CASKVGHREARVASYNEQFF. Here the CDR3 DNA reads TGTGCCAGCAAAGTTGGGCATCGGGAGGCCCGAGTTGCGAGCTACAATGAGCAGTTCTTC. This chain uses TRBV2 with TRBJ2-1, with 7 bases matching TRBD2. Germline V gene sequence: CDR1 SNHLY, CDR2 FYNNEI. The V gene end was trimmed by 7 bases and the J gene end by 3 bases; junction bases not matched to a gene: 24. CDR3 length: 20 residues.

This chain links TRBV5-1 with TRBJ2-4, with 7 bases fitting TRBD2. CDR1 and CDR2 (germline): SGHRS, YFSETQ. V trimming: 2 bases; J trimming: 1 base; junction bases outside the gene matches: 3. The CDR3 runs to 15 residues. The CDR3 nucleotides read TGCGCCAGCAGCTTCGGGGGGACGGCCAAAAACATTCAGTACTTC. This sequence encodes CASSFGGTAKNIQYF. Filled out from reference TRBV5-1 and TRBJ2-4, the complete variable domain reads KAGVTQTPRYLIKTRGQQVTLSCSPISGHRSVSWYQQTPGQGLQFLFEYFSETQRNKGNFPGRFSGRQFSNSRSEMNVSTLELGDSALYLCASSFGGTAKNIQYFGAGTRLSVL.

This chain joins TRBV27 and TRBJ1-6; TRBD1 agrees at 7 bases. The CDR3 spans 16 residues. From germline, CDR1 is MNHEY and CDR2 SMNVEV (reference sequence). V trimming: 6 bases; J trimming: 7 bases; junction bases outside the gene matches: 12. Written as DNA, the CDR3 is TGTGCCAGCAGAGACTGGGACAGTGGGGGAAATTCACCCCTCCACTTT. Protein product: CASRDWDSGGNSPLHF.

The rearrangement links TRBV5-1 to TRBJ1-1; D is uncertain. Germline CDR1 is SGHRS and CDR2 is YFSETQ. V dropped 2 bases and J dropped 1 base, with 9 bases sitting between them. The CDR3 has 14 residues. The DNA for the CDR3 is TGCGCCAGCAGCTTTCGGGCACCGAACACTGAAGCTTTCTTT. Amino acids: CASSFRAPNTEAFF.

This clone turned up a few times. The rearrangement links TRBV6-6 to TRBJ1-5; 12 bases are a match to TRBD1. Germline V lookup: CDR1 MNHNY, CDR2 SVGAGI (reference sequence). Trimming took 6 bases from V and 3 from J; bases not matched to a gene: 3. The CDR3 contains 15 residues. CDR3 amino acids: CASRPGQGANQPQHF. The CDR3 region has the DNA TGTGCCAGCAGACCGGGACAGGGGGCCAATCAGCCCCAGCATTTT.